The T cell receptor beta chain described here comes from a study of blood T cell repertoires in COVID-19. Looking at the study overall: Collection of acute and convalescent COVID-19 samples took place in the United States, Italy and Spain. In each case, the material was cDNA or gDNA derived from T cells, B-cell-depleted T cells, or PBMCs.

The cohort comprised adults aged about 18 to 100 years residing in about two dozen US areas. Sequencing used immunoSEQ multiplex PCR; TCRdb keeps in-frame clones, though not all of them. The table records around 230,000 clones, 82% of them present only once. This TCR derives from a man aged 40-49 years who had recovered from COVID-19. Specimen: PBMCs or T cells enriched from blood (not recorded which).

The CDR3 nucleotides read TGTGCCAGCAGTGAAGGGCGGCTAGCGGACCTAACTAGCACAGATACGCAGTATTTT. This translates into CASSEGRLADLTSTDTQYF. The rearrangement links TRBV2 to TRBJ2-3, with 7 bases identical to TRBD2. The CDR3 is 19 residues long. Germline V gene data show CDR1 as SNHLY and CDR2 as FYNNEI. V lost 1 base and J lost 0; bases outside the gene matches: 13.